Listed below are T cell receptor beta chains from one sample, sequenced in a study of cytomegalovirus exposure and HLA in healthy donors. The method was immunoSEQ multiplex PCR; TCRdb's version includes in-frame clones alone and lacks a portion of them. The table includes around 150,000 clones, more than 80% detected once. Sample: PBMCs. The receptors were gathered from a woman in her 50s in good health and CMV-seronegative. The CDR3 runs from the conserved cysteine through the conserved F or W. Each record gives: CDR3 length, clone size, V gene, J gene, D gene, CDR3 protein, CDR3 DNA. A D gene is named only where the DNA matches it firmly. A row's size may be missing; if present it is once, few, many or a size class.

>15|.|TRBV11-2|TRBJ2-7|.
CASSLVAGASYEQYF
TGTGCCAGCAGCTTAGTGGCGGGGGCATCCTACGAGCAGTACTTC
>16|.|TRBV9|TRBJ2-2|TRBD1
CASSVGTGGGLGELFF
TGTGCCAGCAGCGTCGGGACAGGGGGCGGTTTAGGGGAGCTGTTTTTT
>16|.|TRBV5-1|TRBJ2-5|TRBD2
CASSSVGAGGSGTQYF
TGCGCCAGCAGCTCCGTGGGCGCGGGGGGCTCGGGGACCCAGTACTTC
>14|.|TRBV19|TRBJ1-6|.
CASRPQGANSPLHF
TGTGCCAGTAGACCACAGGGTGCTAATTCACCCCTCCACTTT
>15|.|TRBV18|TRBJ1-1|TRBD1
CASTRRTGEGTEAFF
TGTGCCAGCACACGAAGGACAGGGGAAGGAACTGAAGCTTTCTTT
>15|once|TRBV5-1|TRBJ2-7|TRBD1
CASSPSGTGGYEQYF
TGCGCCAGCAGCCCCTCCGGGACAGGGGGCTACGAGCAGTACTTC
>13|.|TRBV7-8|TRBJ2-3|.
CASSGAPGLPQYF
TGTGCCAGCAGCGGGGCCCCGGGACTCCCGCAGTATTTT
>15|.|TRBV5-4|TRBJ2-5|TRBD2
CASSPGLAGEETQYF
TGTGCCAGCAGCCCGGGACTAGCGGGCGAGGAGACCCAGTACTTC
>14|.|TRBV7-8|TRBJ2-5|.
CASSHAGGQETQYF
TGTGCCAGCAGCCACGCCGGGGGACAAGAGACCCAGTACTTC
>13|.|TRBV11-2|TRBJ1-1|TRBD1
CASSRDSGTEAFF
TGTGCCAGCAGCCGGGACAGTGGCACTGAAGCTTTCTTT
>15|.|TRBV12-5|TRBJ2-7|TRBD1
CASGPGQGVPYEQYF
TGTGCTAGTGGCCCGGGACAGGGGGTTCCCTACGAGCAGTACTTC
>15|.|TRBV29-1|TRBJ2-3|TRBD2
CSVAGSGGRTDTQYF
TGCAGCGTTGCAGGTAGCGGGGGACGCACAGATACGCAGTATTTT
>13|few|TRBV7-2|TRBJ2-7|TRBD2
CASSGAGRYEQYF
TGTGCCAGCAGCGGAGCGGGGAGGTACGAGCAGTACTTC
>14|few|TRBV5-1|TRBJ2-7|TRBD1
CASSSVTGAYEQYF
TGTGCCAGCAGCTCGGTGACAGGGGCGTACGAGCAGTACTTC
>15|.|TRBV27|TRBJ1-1|TRBD1
CASSAHRGEGTEAFF
TGTGCCAGCAGTGCCCACAGGGGAGAAGGGACTGAAGCTTTCTTT
>16|.|TRBV4-3|TRBJ2-3|TRBD2
CASSQFRGLAGDTQYF
TGCGCCAGCAGCCAATTCCGGGGACTAGCTGGGGATACGCAGTATTTT
>15|.|TRBV7-2|TRBJ1-3|.
CASSLVSGSGNTIYF
TGTGCCAGCAGCTTAGTATCAGGGTCTGGAAACACCATATATTTT
>15|.|TRBV9|TRBJ2-1|TRBD1
CASSPRTGAGGEQFF
TGTGCCAGCAGCCCCCGGACAGGGGCCGGAGGTGAGCAGTTCTTC
>15|once|TRBV2|TRBJ1-5|TRBD1
CASSERDRGFQPQHF
TGTGCCAGCAGTGAAAGGGACAGGGGTTTTCAGCCCCAGCATTTT
>15|once|TRBV4-2|TRBJ1-4|TRBD1
CASSQDRGIGEKLFF
TGTGCCAGCAGCCAGGACAGGGGCATCGGAGAAAAACTGTTTTTT
>16|.|TRBV5-3|TRBJ1-5|.
CARSLAGRGKNQPQHF
TGTGCCAGAAGCTTGGCAGGGAGGGGGAAGAATCAGCCCCAGCATTTT
>14|.|TRBV30|TRBJ2-1|.
CAWRAGRSYNEQFF
TGTGCCTGGAGGGCAGGGAGGTCCTACAATGAGCAGTTCTTC
>17|.|TRBV15|TRBJ2-3|.
CATSREPKQAYTDTQYF
TGTGCCACCAGCAGAGAGCCAAAACAAGCGTACACAGATACGCAGTATTTT
>14|few|TRBV6-1|TRBJ1-1|.
CASSFSEGDTEAFF
TGTGCCAGCAGTTTTAGTGAGGGGGACACTGAAGCTTTCTTT